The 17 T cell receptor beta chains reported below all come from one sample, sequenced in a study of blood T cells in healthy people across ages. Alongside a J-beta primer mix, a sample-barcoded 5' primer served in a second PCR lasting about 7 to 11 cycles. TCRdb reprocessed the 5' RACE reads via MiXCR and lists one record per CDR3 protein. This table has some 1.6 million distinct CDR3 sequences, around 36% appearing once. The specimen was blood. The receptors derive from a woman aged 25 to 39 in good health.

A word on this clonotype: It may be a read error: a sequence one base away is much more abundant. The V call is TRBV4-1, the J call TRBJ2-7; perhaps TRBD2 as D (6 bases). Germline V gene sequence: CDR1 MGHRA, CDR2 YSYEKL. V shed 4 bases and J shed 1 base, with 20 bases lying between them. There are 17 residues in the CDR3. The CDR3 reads CASSLILGAEGSYEQYF. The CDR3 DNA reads TGCGCCAGCAGCCTCATCCTGGGAGCGGAGGGATCCTACGAGCAGTACTTC.

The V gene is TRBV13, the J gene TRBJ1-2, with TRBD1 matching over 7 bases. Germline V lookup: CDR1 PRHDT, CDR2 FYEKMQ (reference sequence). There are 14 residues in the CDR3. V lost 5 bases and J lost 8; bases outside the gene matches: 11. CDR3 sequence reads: CASSAQTGRGGYTF. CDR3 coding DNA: TGTGCCAGCAGCGCGCAGACAGGGAGGGGCGGCTACACCTTC.

CDR3 sequence reads: CASRQGVTSGRAAANEQYF. The CDR3 DNA reads TGTGCCAGCAGACAGGGGGTGACTAGCGGGAGGGCCGCAGCAAATGAGCAGTACTTC. V gene TRBV7-8 combines with J gene TRBJ2-5; 14 bases are a match to TRBD2. The V segment lost 6 bases and the J segment 11 bases; nucleotides outside the gene matches: 23. Germline V lookup: CDR1 SGHVS, CDR2 FQNEAQ. The CDR3 length is 19 residues.

The CDR3 nucleotides are TGTGCCAGCAGTTTTAATCCTGTCGGTCAGAACACTGAAGCTTTCTTT. It encodes CASSFNPVGQNTEAFF. The chain has TRBV27 and TRBJ1-1; D call uncertain. Trimming left V 3 bases short and J 1 base short, with 15 bases between. CDR1 is MNHEY and CDR2 is SMNVEV in the germline V gene (reference sequence). CDR3 length: 16 residues.

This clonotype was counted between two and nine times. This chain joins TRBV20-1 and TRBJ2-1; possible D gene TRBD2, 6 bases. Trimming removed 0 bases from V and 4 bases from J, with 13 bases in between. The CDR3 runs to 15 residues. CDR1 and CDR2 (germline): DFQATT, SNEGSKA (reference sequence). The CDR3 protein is CSARDTRGMYNEQFF. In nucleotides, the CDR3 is TGCAGTGCTAGAGATACCCGGGGGATGTACAATGAGCAGTTCTTC.

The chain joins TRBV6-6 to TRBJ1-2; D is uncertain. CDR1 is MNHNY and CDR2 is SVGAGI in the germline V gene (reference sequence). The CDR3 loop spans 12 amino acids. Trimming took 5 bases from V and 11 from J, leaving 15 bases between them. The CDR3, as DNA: TGTGCCAGCAGTGCGGACCCGATGGGGTACACCTTC. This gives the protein CASSADPMGYTF.

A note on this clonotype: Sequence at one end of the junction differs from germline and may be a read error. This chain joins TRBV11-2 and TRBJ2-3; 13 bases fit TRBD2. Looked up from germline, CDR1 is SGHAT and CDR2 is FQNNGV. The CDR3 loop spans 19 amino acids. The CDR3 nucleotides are TGTGCCAGCAGCCTCGAACTAGCGGGAGGGCCGTTATTCACAGGTACGCAGTATTTT. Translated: CASSLELAGGPLFTGTQYF.

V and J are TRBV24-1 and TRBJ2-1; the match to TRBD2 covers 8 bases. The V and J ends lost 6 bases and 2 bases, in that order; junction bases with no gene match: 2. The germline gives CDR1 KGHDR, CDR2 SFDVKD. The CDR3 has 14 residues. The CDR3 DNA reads TGTGCCACCAGTCTCGGGAGGGCCTACAATGAGCAGTTCTTC. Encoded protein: CATSLGRAYNEQFF.

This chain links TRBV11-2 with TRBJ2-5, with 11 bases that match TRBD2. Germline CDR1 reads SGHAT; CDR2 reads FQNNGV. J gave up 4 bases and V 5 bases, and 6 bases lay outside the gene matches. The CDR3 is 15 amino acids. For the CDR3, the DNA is TGTGCCAGCAGCCGGACCGGGACTAGCGGAGAGACCCAGTACTTC. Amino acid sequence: CASSRTGTSGETQYF. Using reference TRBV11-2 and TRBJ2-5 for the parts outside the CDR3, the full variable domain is EAGVAQSPRYKIIEKRQSVAFWCNPISGHATLYWYQQILGQGPKLLIQFQNNGVVDDSQLPKDRFSAERLKGVDSTLKIQPAKLEDSAVYLCASSRTGTSGETQYFGPGTRLLVL.

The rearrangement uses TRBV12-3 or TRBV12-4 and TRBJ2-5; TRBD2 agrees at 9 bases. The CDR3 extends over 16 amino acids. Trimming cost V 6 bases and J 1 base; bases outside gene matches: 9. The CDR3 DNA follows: TGTGCCAGCAGCCCTGGGGCGGGAGGGCCCCAAGAGACCCAGTACTTC. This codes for CASSPGAGGPQETQYF.

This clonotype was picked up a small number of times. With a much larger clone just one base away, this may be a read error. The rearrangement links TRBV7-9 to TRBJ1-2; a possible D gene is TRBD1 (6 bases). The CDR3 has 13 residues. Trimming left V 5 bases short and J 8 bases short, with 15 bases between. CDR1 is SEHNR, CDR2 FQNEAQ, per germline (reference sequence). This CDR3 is CASSPRAGVGYTF. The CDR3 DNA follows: TGTGCCAGCAGCCCCAGGGCAGGGGTCGGCTACACCTTC.

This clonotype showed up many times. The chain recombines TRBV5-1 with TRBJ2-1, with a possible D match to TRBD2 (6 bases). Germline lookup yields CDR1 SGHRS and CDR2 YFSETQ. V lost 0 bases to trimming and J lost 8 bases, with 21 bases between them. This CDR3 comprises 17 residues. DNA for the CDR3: TGCGCCAGCAGCTTGGTTCGCGGGAATTACATTGGCGATGAGCAGTTCTTC. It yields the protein CASSLVRGNYIGDEQFF.

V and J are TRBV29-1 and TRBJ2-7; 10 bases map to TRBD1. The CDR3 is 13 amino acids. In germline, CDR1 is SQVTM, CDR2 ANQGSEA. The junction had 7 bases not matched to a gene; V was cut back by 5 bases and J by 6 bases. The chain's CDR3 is CSVPVGTGVEQYF. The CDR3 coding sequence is TGCAGCGTTCCAGTTGGGACAGGGGTCGAGCAGTACTTC.

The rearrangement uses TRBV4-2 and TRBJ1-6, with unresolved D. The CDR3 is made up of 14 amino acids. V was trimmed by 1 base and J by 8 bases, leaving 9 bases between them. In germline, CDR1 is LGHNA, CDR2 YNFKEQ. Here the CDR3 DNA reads TGTGCCAGCAGCCAAGTCCAAAAGGATTCACCCCTCCACTTT. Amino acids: CASSQVQKDSPLHF.

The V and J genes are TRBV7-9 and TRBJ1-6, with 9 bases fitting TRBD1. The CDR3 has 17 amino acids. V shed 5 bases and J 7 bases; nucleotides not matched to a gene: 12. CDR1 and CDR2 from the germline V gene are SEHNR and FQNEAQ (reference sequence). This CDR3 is CASSPDRGGFANSPLHF. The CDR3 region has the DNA TGTGCCAGCAGCCCGGACAGGGGTGGATTTGCGAATTCACCCCTCCACTTT. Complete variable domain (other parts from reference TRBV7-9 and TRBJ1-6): DTGVSQNPRHKITKRGQNVTFRCDPISEHNRLYWYRQTLGQGPEFLTYFQNEAQLEKSRLLSDRFSAERPKGSFSTLEIQRTEQGDSAMYLCASSPDRGGFANSPLHFGNGTRLTVT.

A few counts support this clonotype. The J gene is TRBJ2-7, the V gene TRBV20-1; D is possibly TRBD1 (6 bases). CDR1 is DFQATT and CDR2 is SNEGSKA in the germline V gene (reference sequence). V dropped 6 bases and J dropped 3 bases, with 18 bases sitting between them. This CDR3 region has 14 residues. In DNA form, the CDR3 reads TGCAGTGCCCGACAGGTACGATCCAACTACGAGCAGTACTTC. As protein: CSARQVRSNYEQYF.

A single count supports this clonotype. CDR3 in amino acids: CASSQDRGAIYGYTF. The CDR3 nucleotides are TGCGCCAGCAGCCAAGATAGGGGGGCGATTTATGGCTACACCTTC. The genes are TRBV4-1 and TRBJ1-2, with D possibly being TRBD1 (6 bases). V dropped 0 bases and J dropped 5 bases, with 13 bases sitting between them. Per the germline V gene, CDR1 is MGHRA and CDR2 is YSYEKL. The CDR3 is 15 amino acids.